These T cell receptor beta chains were read from a single sample in a study of beta chain features in type 1 diabetes. Sequencing was performed with immunoSEQ multiplex PCR; in TCRdb, only in-frame clones are kept and a portion is missing. The sample contains fewer than 110,000 clones, roughly 28% of which appear only once. The sequencing input was central memory CD4+ T cells from blood. Receptors were obtained from a woman aged 18 to 35 with type 1 diabetes. The CDR3 runs from the conserved cysteine through the conserved F or W. The D gene is left open where the match is weak. Rows may omit the clone size; those that give it use once, few, many or a size class.

V	J	size	D	DNA	CDR3
TRBV18	TRBJ1-5	few	-	TGTGCCAGCTCACCCGGCAGGGATCAGCCCCAGCATTTT	CASSPGRDQPQHF
TRBV30	TRBJ2-7	few	TRBD1	TGTGCCTGGACCGGGACAGCATCTTACGAGCAGTACTTC	CAWTGTASYEQYF
TRBV30	TRBJ2-5	few	TRBD1	TGTGCCTGGAGTGCCGGAGGGGACAGGAAAGAGACCCAGTACTTC	CAWSAGGDRKETQYF
TRBV7-2	TRBJ2-3	-	-	TGTGCCAGCAGCTCCAGCCGTAGGGGAACAGATACGCAGTATTTT	CASSSSRRGTDTQYF
TRBV7-3	TRBJ2-3	few	TRBD2	TGTGCCAGCAGCTCCCAACTAGCGGATACGCAGTATTTT	CASSSQLADTQYF
TRBV7-6	TRBJ1-4	-	-	TGTGCCAGCAGCTTCCAGACGGCGGCAACTAATGAAAAACTGTTTTTT	CASSFQTAATNEKLFF
TRBV16	TRBJ1-5	-	TRBD1	TGTGCCAGCAGCCCACTAACCCTGGACAGGGGATACCAGCCCCAGCATTTT	CASSPLTLDRGYQPQHF
TRBV10-3	TRBJ2-5	-	TRBD2	TGTGCCATCGACAGCGGGGACGGGACCCAGTACTTC	CAIDSGDGTQYF
TRBV6-1	TRBJ1-1	few	TRBD1	TGTGCCAGCAGTGAGCCGACAGGGGTGAACACTGAAGCTTTCTTT	CASSEPTGVNTEAFF
TRBV5-6	TRBJ2-3	-	-	TGTGCCAGCAGCTTGGCCTGGGGGGGGCCGGGTAGCACAGATACGCAGTATTTT	CASSLAWGGPGSTDTQYF
TRBV5-5	TRBJ1-5	-	TRBD1	TGTGCCAGCAGCTTGGTACCACAGGGGAGCAATCAGCCCCAGCATTTT	CASSLVPQGSNQPQHF
TRBV11-3	TRBJ1-3	-	-	TGTGCCAGCAGCTTCGGGGGTGCTGGAAACACCATATATTTT	CASSFGGAGNTIYF
TRBV19	TRBJ2-3	once	TRBD2	TGTGCCAGTAGTCCGACTAGCAGTACAGATACGCAGTATTTT	CASSPTSSTDTQYF
TRBV25-1	TRBJ2-7	-	TRBD2	TGTGCCAGCAGTGATTACACACGGGACTATAACGAGCAGTACTTC	CASSDYTRDYNEQYF
TRBV5-1	TRBJ2-7	-	TRBD2	TGCGCCAGCAGCCTCGGCTATACTAGCGGGAGGGCCTCCGAGCAGTACTTC	CASSLGYTSGRASEQYF
TRBV6-5	TRBJ1-5	few	-	TGTGCCAGCAGTTCTAATCATCAGCCCCAGCATTTT	CASSSNHQPQHF
TRBV5-1	TRBJ2-1	-	-	TGCGCCAGCAGCTTGGCCGGTGGGGGACACTTTAATAATGAGCAGTTCTTC	CASSLAGGGHFNNEQFF
TRBV15	TRBJ2-5	few	TRBD2	TGTGCCACCAGCAGAGGAGGGACTAGCGGGAGGGGAGAGACCCAGTACTTC	CATSRGGTSGRGETQYF